In this sample, the clone carrying this TCR beta chain is medium-sized (0.01 to 0.1%). Its antigen is undetermined. Looked up from germline, CDR1 is WNHNN and CDR2 is SYGVQD (reference sequence). Trimming stripped 4 bases from V and 4 bases from J, with 7 bases between. This CDR3 region has 13 residues. Using immunoSEQ multiplex PCR, the repertoire was profiled, and TCRdb retains in-frame clones only, with some absent. The table has some 48,000 clones, less than 85% seen once; the top ten hold about 1.9%. This sample was taken from a study of OX40 agonist ivuxolimab in advanced cancers. Study overall: Head and neck, renal cell, melanoma or hepatocellular carcinoma were the cancers that dose-escalation patients had. Findings and limits, study-wide: Among the least clonally expanded were partial responders at 0.1-3.0 mg/kg. It was also the case that some nonresponders had low normalized T-cell clonal expansion.

This TCR came from an adult with an advanced solid tumor such as melanoma, head and neck, liver or kidney cancer. The chain combines TRBV10-1 with TRBJ2-2; no clear D. This specimen consisted of CD4+ or CD8+ T cells sorted from blood, obtained in a trial of the OX40 agonist ivuxolimab. This chain's CDR3 is CASSGGGTGELFF. The CDR3 nucleotides read TGCGCCAGCAGTGGTGGCGGCACCGGGGAGCTGTTTTTT.